Listed below are T cell receptor beta chains from one sample, sequenced in a study of T-cell reconstitution after alpha-beta-depleted transplantation in children. TCRdb reprocessed the PCR reads via MiXCR and lists one record per CDR3 protein. The sample holds approximately 120,000 distinct CDR3 sequences; about 9.5% are singletons and the top ten take around 24%. The sequenced sample was PBMCs, mostly from graft donor cells, obtained 180 days after TCRalphabeta/CD19-depleted stem cell transplant. These receptors were taken from a girl under three years old who had a stem cell transplant for combined immunodeficiency, so the T cells may come from the graft donor. Each CDR3 is given with its conserved first and last residue. Each record gives: D gene, clone size, J gene, V gene, CDR3 protein, CDR3 DNA. A D gene is named only where the DNA matches it firmly. Clone size appears in some rows only: once, few, many, or a class for an expanded clone.

TRBD2,few,TRBJ2-1,TRBV19,CASSMTSGGFAARSQFF,TGTGCCAGTAGTATGACTAGCGGGGGCTTTGCCGCTCGCTCGCAGTTCTTC
TRBD1,few,TRBJ2-7,TRBV4-3,CASSQVWDRGLYEQYF,TGCGCCAGCAGCCAAGTTTGGGACAGGGGTCTATACGAGCAGTACTTC
NA,few,TRBJ2-5,TRBV7-2,CASSLRGKGLQETQYF,TGTGCCAGCAGCTTAAGGGGAAAGGGACTCCAAGAGACCCAGTACTTC
NA,many,TRBJ1-3,TRBV20-1,CSARHESSGNTIYF,TGCAGCGCGAGACATGAGAGCTCTGGAAACACCATATATTTT
NA,few,TRBJ2-5,TRBV5-1,CASSSKGREEWETQYF,TGCGCCAGCAGCTCGAAGGGCAGGGAGGAATGGGAGACCCAGTACTTC
NA,NA,TRBJ2-5,TRBV3-1,CASSQGRGGVGSQYF,TGTGCCAGCAGCCAAGGGAGGGGGGGCGTGGGGAGCCAGTACTTC
NA,NA,TRBJ2-1,TRBV5-6,CASSLGPGVLGEQFF,TGTGCCAGCAGCTTGGGTCCAGGGGTTTTGGGTGAGCAGTTCTTC
NA,few,TRBJ1-2,TRBV12-3/TRBV12-4,CASSPLGSPYGYTF,TGTGCCAGCAGTCCGCTGGGCAGCCCTTATGGCTACACCTTC
TRBD1,many,TRBJ2-7,TRBV24-1,CATSGDRGNEQYF,TGTGCCACCAGTGGGGACAGGGGCAACGAGCAGTACTTC
TRBD1,NA,TRBJ2-5,TRBV12-3/TRBV12-4,CASRLQGMQETQYF,TGTGCCAGCAGGTTACAGGGGATGCAAGAGACCCAGTACTTC
NA,NA,TRBJ1-1,TRBV29-1,CSVERLKRTEAFF,TGCAGCGTTGAACGACTGAAGCGCACTGAAGCTTTCTTT
NA,few,TRBJ2-2,TRBV20-1,CSARGTGTDPGELFF,TGCAGTGCTAGGGGTACAGGGACCGACCCCGGGGAGCTGTTTTTT
TRBD1,NA,TRBJ1-5,TRBV6-2/TRBV6-3,CASSATGAPQPQHF,TGTGCCAGCAGCGCCACAGGGGCGCCCCAGCCCCAGCATTTT
TRBD1,few,TRBJ2-7,TRBV11-2,CASSLPLYGQGTTKEQYF,TGTGCCAGCAGCTTACCCCTCTACGGACAGGGGACCACCAAAGAGCAGTACTTC
NA,NA,TRBJ2-7,TRBV5-5,CASSPGGFSEQYF,TGTGCCAGCAGCCCCGGGGGCTTCAGCGAGCAGTACTTC
TRBD1,many,TRBJ2-3,TRBV4-3,CASSHGQGGTDTQYF,TGCGCCAGCAGCCACGGACAGGGTGGGACAGATACGCAGTATTTT
NA,few,TRBJ2-1,TRBV18,CASSPTSRRSSYNEQFF,TGTGCCAGCTCACCGACCTCTAGGAGGAGCTCCTACAATGAGCAGTTCTTC
TRBD1,few,TRBJ1-1,TRBV29-1,CSVGQGGEAFF,TGCAGCGTTGGACAGGGGGGAGAAGCTTTCTTT
NA,NA,TRBJ2-2,TRBV3-1,CASSPQVAGELFF,TGTGCCAGCAGCCCGCAGGTGGCCGGGGAGCTGTTTTTT
NA,NA,TRBJ2-1,TRBV3-1,CASCQVWGSYNEQFF,TGTGCCTCCTGCCAAGTGTGGGGGTCGTACAATGAGCAGTTCTTC
NA,NA,TRBJ1-2,TRBV20-1,CSARVAGRIPFLF,TGCAGTGCTAGAGTCGCGGGACGGATCCCCTTTTTGTTC
TRBD2,many,TRBJ2-1,TRBV11-2,CASSLGLASYNEQFF,TGTGCCAGCAGCTTAGGACTAGCGAGCTACAATGAGCAGTTCTTC